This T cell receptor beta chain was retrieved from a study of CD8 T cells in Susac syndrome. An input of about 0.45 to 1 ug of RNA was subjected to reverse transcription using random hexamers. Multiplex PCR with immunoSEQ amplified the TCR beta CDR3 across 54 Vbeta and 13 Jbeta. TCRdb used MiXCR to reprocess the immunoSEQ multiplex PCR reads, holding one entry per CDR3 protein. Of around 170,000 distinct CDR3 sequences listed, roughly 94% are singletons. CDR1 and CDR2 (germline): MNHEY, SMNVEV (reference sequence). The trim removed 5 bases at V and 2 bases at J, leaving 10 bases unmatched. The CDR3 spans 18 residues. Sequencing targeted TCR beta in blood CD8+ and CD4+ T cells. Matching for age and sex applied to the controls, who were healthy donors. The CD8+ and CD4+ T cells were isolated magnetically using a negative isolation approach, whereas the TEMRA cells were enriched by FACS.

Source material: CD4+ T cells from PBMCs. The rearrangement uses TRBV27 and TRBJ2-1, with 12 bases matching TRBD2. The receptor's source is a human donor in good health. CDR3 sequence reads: CASSPRTSGTIPYNEQFF. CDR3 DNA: TGTGCCAGCAGTCCACGGACTAGCGGGACAATCCCCTACAATGAGCAGTTCTTC.